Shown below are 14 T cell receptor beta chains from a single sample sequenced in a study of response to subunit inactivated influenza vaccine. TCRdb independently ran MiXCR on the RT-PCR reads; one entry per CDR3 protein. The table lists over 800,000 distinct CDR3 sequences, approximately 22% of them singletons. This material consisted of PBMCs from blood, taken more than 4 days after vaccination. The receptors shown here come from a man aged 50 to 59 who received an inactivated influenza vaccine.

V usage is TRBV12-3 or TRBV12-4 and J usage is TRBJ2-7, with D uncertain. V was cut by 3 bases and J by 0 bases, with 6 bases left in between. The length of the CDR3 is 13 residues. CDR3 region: CASSFTLSYEQYF. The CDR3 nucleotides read TGTGCCAGCAGTTTTACTCTCTCCTACGAGCAGTACTTC.

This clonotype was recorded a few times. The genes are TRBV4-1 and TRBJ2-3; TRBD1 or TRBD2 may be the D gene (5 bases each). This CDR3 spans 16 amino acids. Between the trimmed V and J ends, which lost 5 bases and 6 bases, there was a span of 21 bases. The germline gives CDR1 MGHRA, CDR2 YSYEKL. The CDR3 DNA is TGCGCCAGCAGCTCCCGCGGGCAGGGACGGTCGGATACGCAGTATTTT. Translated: CASSSRGQGRSDTQYF.

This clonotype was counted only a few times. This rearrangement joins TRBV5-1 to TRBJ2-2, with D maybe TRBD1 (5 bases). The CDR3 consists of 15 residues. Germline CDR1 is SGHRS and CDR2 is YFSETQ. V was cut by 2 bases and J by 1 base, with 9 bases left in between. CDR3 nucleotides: TGCGCCAGCAGCTTACAGGTCCGGAACACCGGGGAGCTGTTTTTT. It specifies CASSLQVRNTGELFF. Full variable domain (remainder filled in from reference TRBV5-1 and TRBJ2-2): KAGVTQTPRYLIKTRGQQVTLSCSPISGHRSVSWYQQTPGQGLQFLFEYFSETQRNKGNFPGRFSGRQFSNSRSEMNVSTLELGDSALYLCASSLQVRNTGELFFGEGSRLTVL.

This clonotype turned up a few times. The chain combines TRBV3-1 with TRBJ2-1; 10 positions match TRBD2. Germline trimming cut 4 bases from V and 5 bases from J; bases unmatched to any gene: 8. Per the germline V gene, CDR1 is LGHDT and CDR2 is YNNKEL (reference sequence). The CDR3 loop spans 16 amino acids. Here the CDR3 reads CASSPWTSGLDNEQFF. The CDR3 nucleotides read TGTGCCAGCAGCCCCTGGACTAGCGGACTGGACAATGAGCAGTTCTTC.

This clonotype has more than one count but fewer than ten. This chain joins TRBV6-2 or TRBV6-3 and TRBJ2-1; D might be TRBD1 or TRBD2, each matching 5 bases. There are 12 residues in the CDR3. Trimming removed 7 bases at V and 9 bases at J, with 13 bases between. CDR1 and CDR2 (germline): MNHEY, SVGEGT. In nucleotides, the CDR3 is TGTGCCAGCACTGAGGGGCCTGGTGAGCAGTTCTTC. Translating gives CASTEGPGEQFF.

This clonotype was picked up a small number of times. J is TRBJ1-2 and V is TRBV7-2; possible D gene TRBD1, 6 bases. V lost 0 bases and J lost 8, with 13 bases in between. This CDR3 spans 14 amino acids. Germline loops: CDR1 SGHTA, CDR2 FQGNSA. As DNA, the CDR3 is TGTGCCAGCAGCTTAGCCAGGGGAGTATTGGGCTACACCTTC. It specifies CASSLARGVLGYTF.

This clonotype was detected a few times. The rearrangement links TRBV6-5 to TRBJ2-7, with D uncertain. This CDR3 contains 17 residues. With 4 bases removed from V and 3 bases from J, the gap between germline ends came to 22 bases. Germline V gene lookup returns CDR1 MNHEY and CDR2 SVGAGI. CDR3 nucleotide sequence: TGTGCCAGCAGTTTAAGGGCCGTATGGGCGGAAAACTACGAGCAGTACTTC. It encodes CASSLRAVWAENYEQYF.

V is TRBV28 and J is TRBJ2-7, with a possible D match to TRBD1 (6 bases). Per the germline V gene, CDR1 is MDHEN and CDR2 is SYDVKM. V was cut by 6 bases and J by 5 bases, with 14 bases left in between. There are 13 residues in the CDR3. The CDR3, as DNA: TGTGCCAGCAGCAATACAGGGTACAACGAGCAGTACTTC. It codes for CASSNTGYNEQYF.

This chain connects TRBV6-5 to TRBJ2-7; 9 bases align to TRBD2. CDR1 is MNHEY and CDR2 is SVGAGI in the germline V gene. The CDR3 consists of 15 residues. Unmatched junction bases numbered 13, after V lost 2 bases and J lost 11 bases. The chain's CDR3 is CASSYNPGLAWEEYF. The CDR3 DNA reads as TGTGCCAGCAGTTACAACCCCGGACTAGCGTGGGAGGAGTACTTC.

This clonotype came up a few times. The CDR3 DNA sequence: TGCAGTGCTCGGACTAGCGGGAGTGCCCAGTACTTC. This codes for CSARTSGSAQYF. The gene calls are TRBV20-1 and TRBJ2-5; 13 nucleotides match TRBD2. CDR3 length: 12 amino acids. CDR1 DFQATT and CDR2 SNEGSKA come from the germline V gene (reference sequence). V shed 5 bases, J shed 9 bases, and the junction held 3 bases outside the gene matches.

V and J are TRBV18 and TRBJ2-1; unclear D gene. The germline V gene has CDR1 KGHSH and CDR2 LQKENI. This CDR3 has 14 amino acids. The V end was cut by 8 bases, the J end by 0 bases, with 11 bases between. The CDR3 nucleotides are TGTGCCAGCACCACGGCGGTCTCCTACAATGAGCAGTTCTTC. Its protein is CASTTAVSYNEQFF.

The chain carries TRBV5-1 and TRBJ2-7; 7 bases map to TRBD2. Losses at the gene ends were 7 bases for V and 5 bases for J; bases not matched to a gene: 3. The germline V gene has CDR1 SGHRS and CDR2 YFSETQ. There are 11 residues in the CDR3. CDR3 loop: CASGDYHEQYF. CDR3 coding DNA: TGCGCCAGCGGGGACTACCACGAGCAGTACTTC.

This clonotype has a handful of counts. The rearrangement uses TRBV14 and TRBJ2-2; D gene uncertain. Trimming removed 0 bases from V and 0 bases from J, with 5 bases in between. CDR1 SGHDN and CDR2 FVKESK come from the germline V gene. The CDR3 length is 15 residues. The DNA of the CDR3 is TGTGCCAGCAGCCAAGATGGCACGAACACCGGGGAGCTGTTTTTT. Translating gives CASSQDGTNTGELFF.

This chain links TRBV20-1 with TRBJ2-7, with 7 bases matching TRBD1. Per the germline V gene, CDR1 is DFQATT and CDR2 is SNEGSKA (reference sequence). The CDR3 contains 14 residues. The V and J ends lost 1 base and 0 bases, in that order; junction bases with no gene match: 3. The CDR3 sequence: CSARARTGSYEQYF. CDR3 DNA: TGCAGTGCTAGAGCGAGGACAGGCTCCTACGAGCAGTACTTC.